The 15 T cell receptor beta chains below were found in one sample sequenced in a study of T cell changes during pregnancy in multiple sclerosis. The assay was immunoSEQ multiplex PCR, and TCRdb's table has in-frame clones only and misses some. The sample holds around 66,000 clones; roughly 90% are singletons and the top ten take 3.3%. Sequenced here: peripheral blood, sampled in the first trimester of pregnancy. Source of these receptors: a female donor in good health, enrolled as a control in a pregnancy study.

The chain employs TRBV7-6 and TRBJ2-7; the match to TRBD1 covers 8 bases. J was trimmed by 4 bases and V by 5 bases; bases with no gene match: 7. The CDR3 extends over 14 amino acids. Looked up from germline, CDR1 is SGHVS and CDR2 is FNYEAQ. CDR3 region: CASSPGTGAYEQYF. CDR3 DNA: TGTGCCAGCAGCCCCGGGACAGGTGCTTACGAGCAGTACTTC.

A note on this clone: Its ends do not fully match the called genes, so a read error is possible. This chain uses TRBV12-5 with TRBJ2-1; D is unclear. Germline loops: CDR1 LGHNT, CDR2 FRNRAP. There are 12 residues in the CDR3. The CDR3 loop is CASGFTETGTIF. The CDR3 DNA reads TGTGCTAGTGGTTTTACGGAGACCGGTACGATCTTC. Variable domain in full (rest from reference TRBV12-5 and TRBJ2-1): DARVTQTPRHKVTEMGQEVTMRCQPILGHNTVFWYRQTMMQGLELLAYFRNRAPLDDSGMPKDRFSAEMPDATLATLKIQPSEPRDSAVYFCASGFTETGTIFGPGTRLTVL.

The DNA of the CDR3 is TGTGCCAGCAGCCGAGGCACTGAAGCTTTCTTT. Its protein is CASSRGTEAFF. This chain connects TRBV21-1 to TRBJ1-1. TRBV21-1 is shown as a pseudogene. This CDR3 spans 11 amino acids.

V usage is TRBV30 and J usage is TRBJ2-3; 9 bases are a match to TRBD1. This CDR3 is 15 amino acids long. J gave up 2 bases and V 4 bases, and 7 bases lay outside the gene matches. Germline V gene sequence: CDR1 GTSNPN, CDR2 SVGIG (reference sequence). This CDR3 reads CAWKRQGVFTDTQYF. DNA for the CDR3: TGTGCCTGGAAAAGACAGGGGGTCTTCACAGATACGCAGTATTTT.

The rearrangement uses TRBV5-8 and TRBJ1-4, with D unclear. Trimming took 0 bases from V and 0 from J, leaving 6 bases between them. The CDR3 is 15 residues long. Germline V gene lookup returns CDR1 SGHTS and CDR2 YDEGEE. In nucleotides, the CDR3 is TGTGCCAGCAGCTTGGGTCTCGCAACTAATGAAAAACTGTTTTTT. This translates into CASSLGLATNEKLFF.

This rearrangement joins TRBV2 to TRBJ1-6; 7 positions match TRBD1. J lost 9 bases, V lost 10 bases, and 9 bases had no gene match. This CDR3 has 13 residues. Germline CDR1 and CDR2: SNHLY and FYNNEI. The CDR3 sequence: CATLDREGSPLHF. DNA for the CDR3: TGTGCCACCCTAGACAGGGAAGGTTCACCCCTCCACTTT.

A few counts support this clone. The rearrangement links TRBV29-1 to TRBJ1-1; TRBD1 is a possible D gene (5 bases). CDR1 is SQVTM, CDR2 ANQGSEA, per germline. The CDR3 loop spans 13 amino acids. V lost 2 bases and J lost 5, with 12 bases in between. Here the CDR3 DNA reads TGCAGCGTTGAACAGTCTGGGGGGACTGAAGCTTTCTTT. Translating gives CSVEQSGGTEAFF. Full variable domain (missing parts from reference TRBV29-1 and TRBJ1-1): SAVISQKPSRDICQRGTSLTIQCQVDSQVTMMFWYRQQPGQSLTLIATANQGSEATYESGFVIDKFPISRPNLTFSTLTVSNMSPEDSSIYLCSVEQSGGTEAFFGQGTRLTVV.

The rearrangement links TRBV5-5 to TRBJ1-3; TRBD1 is a possible D gene (6 bases). The germline V gene encodes CDR1 SGHKS and CDR2 YYEKEE (reference sequence). V was cut by 1 base and J by 0 bases, with 8 bases left in between. The CDR3 is made up of 15 amino acids. For the CDR3, the DNA is TGTGCCAGCAGCTTGAAGGGGGACTCTGGAAACACCATATATTTT. It specifies CASSLKGDSGNTIYF.

The chain carries TRBV4-2 and TRBJ2-2, with 7 bases aligning to TRBD2. The CDR3 sequence is 15 residues long. The junction had 3 bases not matched to a gene; V was cut back by 4 bases and J by 1 base. Germline V CDR1 and CDR2: LGHNA, YNFKEQ. The CDR3 spells CASSLGGGNTGELFF. CDR3 sequence (DNA): TGTGCCAGCAGCCTTGGGGGGGGGAACACCGGGGAGCTGTTTTTT.

V and J are TRBV30 and TRBJ2-7, with 13 positions matching TRBD2. V shed 5 bases and J 4 bases; nucleotides not matched to a gene: 5. The germline CDR1 and CDR2 sequences are GTSNPN and SVGIG (reference sequence). CDR3 length equals 14 residues. In DNA, the CDR3 is TGTGCCTGGGGACTAGCGGGGGCAGGGTACGAGCAGTACTTC. Protein product: CAWGLAGAGYEQYF.

This clone appeared a few times. The chain couples TRBV29-1 to TRBJ1-2; 9 positions match TRBD1. CDR3 length: 13 residues. Trimming removed 8 bases from V and 7 bases from J; junction bases left unmatched: 11. The germline gives CDR1 SQVTM, CDR2 ANQGSEA. CDR3 loop: CSFFLGQGFGYTF. As DNA, the CDR3 is TGCAGCTTCTTTTTGGGACAGGGCTTTGGCTACACCTTC.

This rearrangement joins TRBV6-1 to TRBJ2-7; possible D gene TRBD1, 6 bases. Germline CDR1 reads MNHNS; CDR2 reads SASEGT. The CDR3 totals 12 residues. V dropped 5 bases and J dropped 9 bases, with 14 bases sitting between them. CDR3 sequence reads: CASSTQGSPQYF. CDR3 in DNA: TGTGCCAGCAGTACTCAGGGGTCTCCGCAGTACTTC.

The CDR3 DNA sequence: TGTGCCAGCAGTCTTGCAGCGGGCACCGGGGAGCTGTTTTTT. Translated: CASSLAAGTGELFF. The chain has TRBV9 and TRBJ2-2; the D gene is possibly TRBD2 (6 bases). This CDR3 comprises 14 residues. Germline V gives CDR1 SGDLS, CDR2 YYNGEE. With 5 bases removed from V and 4 bases from J, the gap between germline ends came to 12 bases.

The chain uses TRBV28 and TRBJ2-7; D is perhaps TRBD1 (6 bases). Trimming took 2 bases from V and 5 from J, leaving 13 bases between them. This CDR3 is built from 14 residues. Per germline, CDR1 MDHEN and CDR2 SYDVKM. The CDR3 coding sequence is TGTGCCAGCAGTTTAGGGCAGGGGCGACACGAGCAGTACTTC. It codes for CASSLGQGRHEQYF.

J is TRBJ2-2 and V is TRBV9; perhaps TRBD2 as D (6 bases). CDR3 size: 15 residues. Trimming removed 3 bases from V and 7 bases from J, with 16 bases in between. Germline values: CDR1 SGDLS, CDR2 YYNGEE. CDR3 loop: CASSETSSGHGELFF. CDR3 bases: TGTGCCAGCAGCGAGACTAGTTCCGGGCACGGGGAGCTGTTTTTT.